Below, one T cell receptor (beta chain) is given with its context. The sample belongs to a study of Ad26.COV2.S vaccination and SARS-CoV-2 variants. The V end lost 1 base, the J end lost 3 bases, and 10 bases lay between the germline ends. There are 14 residues in the CDR3. CDR1 MGHDK and CDR2 SYGVNS come from the germline V gene. The repertoire was sequenced with immunoSEQ multiplex PCR; TCRdb's copy has only in-frame clones and lacks some. The sample comprises hundreds of thousands of clones, 80% to 95% of which are singletons, and 12% rests with the top ten. Treatment meaning: roughly 19 received Ad26.COV2.S at low or high dose, single or two shots; 5 received placebo; per-sample allocation not given. Sampling was done on day 63 after the first vaccine or placebo injection.

J is TRBJ2-7 and V is TRBV25-1; no reliable D call. This sequence was found in a person between 18 and 60 years old who received the Ad26.COV2.S COVID-19 vaccine or a placebo. The sequences come from peripheral blood, collected in a trial of Ad26.COV2.S vaccine versus placebo. The CDR3 DNA reads as TGTGCCAGCAGTGAATTAACAGTCAGCTACGAGCAGTACTTC. Protein product: CASSELTVSYEQYF.